This entry lists 5 T cell receptor beta chains sequenced from one sample in a study of blood T cell repertoires in COVID-19. Libraries were prepared by immunoSEQ multiplex PCR; TCRdb keeps only in-frame clonotypes and omits some of them. The repertoire consists of 250,000 or so clones, with about 87% occurring once and the leading ten covering 2% to 2.5%. Sequencing input: PBMCs or T cells enriched from blood (not recorded which). These receptors originate from a woman in her thirties or forties with acute COVID-19.

As to this clone: The identical CDR3 is also encoded by other nucleotide sequences in the sample. CDR3: CASSLGRSGYTF. The CDR3 nucleotides are TGTGCCAGCAGCTTGGGGAGGTCTGGCTACACCTTC. The gene calls are TRBV5-4 and TRBJ1-2; D unresolved. CDR1 and CDR2 (germline): SGHNT, YYREEE (reference sequence). Trimming cost V 0 bases and J 7 bases, with 7 bases left between them. The CDR3 runs 12 residues.

This clone showed up just a few times. The chain couples TRBV5-1 to TRBJ1-3; no firm D call. The CDR3 is 16 amino acids. V was trimmed by 0 bases and J by 0 bases, leaving 10 bases between them. The V gene's germline CDR1 is SGHRS and CDR2 YFSETQ. The CDR3 loop reads CASSLDGSLSGNTIYF. In DNA, the CDR3 is TGCGCCAGCAGCTTGGACGGGAGTCTCTCTGGAAACACCATATATTTT.

The chain joins TRBV7-2 to TRBJ2-2; D call uncertain. Between the trimmed V and J ends, which lost 1 base and 1 base, there was a span of 13 bases. CDR1 and CDR2 from the germline V gene are SGHTA and FQGNSA. The CDR3 contains 17 residues. This CDR3 is CASSLVFATVNTGELFF. In nucleotides, the CDR3 is TGTGCCAGCAGCTTAGTCTTCGCTACCGTGAACACCGGGGAGCTGTTTTTT.

The rearrangement links TRBV11-2 to TRBJ1-1; D gene unclear. The V gene lost 5 bases and the J gene lost 4 bases, with 11 bases spanning the gap. Looked up from germline, CDR1 is SGHAT and CDR2 is FQNNGV. The CDR3 totals 13 residues. CDR3 nucleotide sequence: TGTGCCAGCAGCCTGTACTCTGGCACTGAAGCTTTCTTT. Residues: CASSLYSGTEAFF.

V is TRBV12-3 or TRBV12-4 and J is TRBJ1-1; D remains unclear. The CDR3 sequence is 13 residues long. Trimming removed 3 bases at V and 5 bases at J, with 10 bases between. The CDR3 region is CASSFRPGTEAFF. DNA for the CDR3: TGTGCCAGCAGTTTTCGGCCGGGGACTGAAGCTTTCTTT.